This T cell receptor (beta chain) stems from a study of CD8 T cells in ankylosing spondylitis. Trimming at V came to 4 bases and at J to 8 bases, leaving 14 bases not matched to a gene. Germline V gives CDR1 SGHTA, CDR2 FQGTGA. This CDR3 spans 17 amino acids. This clonotype has just a few counts. Quantitative 5'-RACE with molecular barcodes produced the TCR beta libraries. A single record per CDR3 protein comes from TCRdb applying MiXCR to the 5' RACE reads. The sample carries approximately 260,000 distinct CDR3 sequences, around 7.8% recorded once. Sequencing was done on a sample of blood, either unsorted or a sorted T cell fraction (not recorded which). V gene TRBV7-3 combines with J gene TRBJ2-1; 10 bases are shared with TRBD1. This TCR derives from a male donor with ankylosing spondylitis or in good health (not recorded which). The CDR3 DNA is TGTGCCAGCAGCTCTCCTCGGACAGGGGGGAAATTGGATGAGCAGTTCTTC. Its translation: CASSSPRTGGKLDEQFF.